This is a list of T cell receptor beta chains from one sample in a study of vaccination and CD4 T cells after COVID-19. For these receptors, no antigen is known. TCRdb passed the PCR reads through MiXCR, listing each CDR3 protein once. The sample has around 10,000 distinct CDR3 sequences, around 40% seen once. The sequenced sample was CD4+ T cells from blood, cultured in vitro. The receptors shown here come from a human donor in good health. Each CDR3 is given without its conserved first and last residue.

J	V	CDR3
TRBJ1-1	TRBV6-1	ASSTLSRGTEAF
TRBJ1-1	TRBV29-1	SVVGGENTEAF
TRBJ2-7	TRBV5-1	ASSLGSGQGGEQY
TRBJ2-1	TRBV7-6	ASSPRGPTDNNEQF
TRBJ1-2	TRBV6-1	ASSTQGPRNYGYT
TRBJ2-5	TRBV7-8	ASSPSRETQY
TRBJ2-7	TRBV11-3	ASSPGLAGPYEQY
TRBJ2-3	TRBV28	AGGPLGTQY
TRBJ2-3	TRBV5-4	ASSTQATDTQY
TRBJ2-7	TRBV11-3	ASSAGGAYEQY
TRBJ2-2	TRBV6-2/TRBV6-3	ASSDYTGELF
TRBJ2-1	TRBV20-1	SARKPSGRANEQF
TRBJ2-1	TRBV20-1	SARERTSGRRNEQF
TRBJ2-5	TRBV15	ATSAAYQETQY
TRBJ1-2	TRBV15	ATSRDAGYT
TRBJ1-1	TRBV12-3/TRBV12-4	ASSLTLGAASEAF
TRBJ2-7	TRBV28	ASTFGSSYEQY
TRBJ2-1	TRBV20-1	SARDPQGYNEQF
TRBJ2-3	TRBV7-2	ASSLYGATDTQY
TRBJ2-5	TRBV7-9	ASSSPGLALRETQY
TRBJ1-5	TRBV20-1	SARGGTGNQPQH
TRBJ2-1	TRBV20-1	SASRDRGATYNEQF